The clone carrying this T cell receptor (beta chain) occurred many times. What it binds is unknown. The data were taken from a study of blood T cells in healthy people across ages. Study results and caveats: TCR beta diversity per million T cells fell roughly linearly with age. Higher diversity, along with more naive CD4+ cells, distinguished long-lived donors from aged donors.

Every donor provided 9.5 to 10 milliliters of peripheral blood. Primed by a sample-barcoded 5' primer and a J-beta primer mix, a second PCR proceeded for 7 to 11 cycles. One entry per CDR3 protein results from TCRdb running MiXCR on the 5' RACE reads. The data show approximately 700,000 distinct CDR3 sequences, 32% seen once. Germline CDR1 DFQATT, CDR2 SNEGSKA (reference sequence). The CDR3 totals 13 residues. V lost 2 bases, J lost 2 bases, and 10 bases lay in between. Input material: blood. The TCR originated in a woman older than 75 in good health. The genes are TRBV20-1 and TRBJ2-7; D unresolved. The CDR3 loop reads CSARYASAYEQYF. CDR3 nucleotides: TGCAGTGCTAGATACGCCTCCGCCTACGAGCAGTACTTC.